Below, 23 T cell receptor beta chains from the same sample are listed, as sequenced in a study of PD-L1 blockade in urothelial cancer. Profiled with immunoSEQ multiplex PCR; TCRdb holds only in-frame clones, not every one. The sample has approximately 50,000 clones; about 88% are singletons. Time point here: pretreatment peripheral blood. Sequences were derived from PBMCs, sampled around atezolizumab (anti-PD-L1) treatment. These receptors were collected from a man between 65 and 85 years old with urothelial cancer.

The V and J genes are TRBV14 and TRBJ1-1; D is ambiguous. Germline V lookup: CDR1 SGHDN, CDR2 FVKESK. Trimming took off 3 bases at V and 4 bases at J, with 9 bases between the two ends. There are 13 residues in the CDR3. DNA for the CDR3: TGTGCCAGCAGCCAGGATCTAGGCACTGAAGCTTTCTTT. Its translation: CASSQDLGTEAFF.

The chain has TRBV5-1 and TRBJ2-2, with D unclear. Trimming stripped 0 bases from V and 1 base from J, with 4 bases between. This CDR3 region has 14 residues. CDR1 and CDR2 from the germline V gene are SGHRS and YFSETQ. CDR3 in amino acids: CASSLALNTGELFF. In nucleotides, the CDR3 is TGCGCCAGCAGCTTGGCTTTGAACACCGGGGAGCTGTTTTTT.

The rearrangement uses TRBV9 and TRBJ2-5, with D possibly matching TRBD2 (6 bases). V dropped 2 bases and J dropped 5 bases, with 19 bases sitting between them. Germline V lookup: CDR1 SGDLS, CDR2 YYNGEE. The CDR3 covers 16 residues. CDR3 nucleotide sequence: TGTGCCAGCAGCGTCCGACCCGACACAGGAGGGGAGACCCAGTACTTC. Protein: CASSVRPDTGGETQYF.

J is TRBJ2-7 and V is TRBV7-6; tentative D call: TRBD2 (6 bases). Trimming removed 1 base at V and 2 bases at J, with 12 bases between. Germline loops: CDR1 SGHVS, CDR2 FNYEAQ. This CDR3 contains 15 residues. CDR3 DNA sequence: TGTGCCAGCAGCTTAGGGAGCGGGTTCGCCTACGAGCAGTACTTC. It is translated as CASSLGSGFAYEQYF.

This chain joins TRBV28 and TRBJ1-1; D possibly corresponds to TRBD1 (5 bases). CDR3 length equals 15 residues. Germline lookup yields CDR1 MDHEN and CDR2 SYDVKM. V lost 2 bases and J 8 bases, leaving 18 bases between the germline ends. The CDR3 loop is CASSLPGRYRNEAFF. The DNA of the CDR3 is TGTGCCAGCAGTTTACCCGGACGGTACAGGAACGAAGCTTTCTTT.

CDR3 residues: CASRPQRSYNEQFF. CDR3 DNA: TGTGCCAGTAGGCCCCAGCGGTCTTACAATGAGCAGTTCTTC. The chain recombines TRBV19 with TRBJ2-1, with D maybe TRBD2 (5 bases). The CDR3 length is 14 residues. Trimming took 6 bases from V and 4 from J, leaving 13 bases between them. Germline loops: CDR1 LNHDA, CDR2 SQIVND (reference sequence).

The chain has TRBV4-3 and TRBJ2-5; 7 positions agree with TRBD2. CDR1 and CDR2 from the germline V gene are LGHNA and YSLEER. This CDR3 is built from 15 residues. With 2 bases clipped from V and 4 bases from J, the junction kept 7 bases outside the gene matches. CDR3 in DNA: TGCGCCAGCAGCCAAACGGGAGGAACAGGAGAGACCCAGTACTTC. Translating gives CASSQTGGTGETQYF.

V is TRBV7-3 and J is TRBJ2-5; possibly TRBD1 for D (7 bases). The CDR3 is made up of 13 amino acids. The ends were cut back, 5 bases at V and 5 bases at J, with 12 bases in the middle. The germline V gene has CDR1 SGHTA and CDR2 FQGTGA. Here the CDR3 reads CASSPTGRETQYF. The CDR3 DNA sequence: TGTGCCAGCAGCCCGACAGGGAGGGAGACCCAGTACTTC.

V usage is TRBV5-1 and J usage is TRBJ2-1; 10 bases agree with TRBD1. This CDR3 contains 14 residues. Germline CDR1 SGHRS, CDR2 YFSETQ. V trimming: 6 bases; J trimming: 3 bases; junction bases outside the gene matches: 3. CDR3 loop: CASTRTGGYNEQFF. The CDR3 DNA sequence: TGCGCCAGCACCCGGACAGGGGGCTACAATGAGCAGTTCTTC. The whole variable domain, filled in from reference TRBV5-1 and TRBJ2-1, reads KAGVTQTPRYLIKTRGQQVTLSCSPISGHRSVSWYQQTPGQGLQFLFEYFSETQRNKGNFPGRFSGRQFSNSRSEMNVSTLELGDSALYLCASTRTGGYNEQFFGPGTRLTVL.

This clone was counted a single time. The chain couples TRBV19 to TRBJ2-1; a possible D gene is TRBD2 (5 bases). Germline-derived CDR1 and CDR2 are LNHDA and SQIVND (reference sequence). CDR3 length equals 15 residues. The ends were cut back, 5 bases at V and 5 bases at J, with 16 bases in the middle. The CDR3 protein is CASSRTASGNNEQFF. The CDR3, as DNA: TGTGCCAGTAGTCGGACTGCGTCGGGGAACAATGAGCAGTTCTTC.

This chain connects TRBV5-4 to TRBJ2-7, with 7 bases fitting TRBD1. There are 14 residues in the CDR3. V lost 4 bases, J lost 0 bases, and 4 bases stayed unmatched. Per the germline V gene, CDR1 is SGHNT and CDR2 is YYREEE (reference sequence). This CDR3 is CASSRDSSSYEQYF. CDR3 DNA sequence: TGTGCCAGCAGCCGGGACAGCAGCTCCTACGAGCAGTACTTC.

The gene calls are TRBV4-1 and TRBJ1-1; D uncertain. Germline CDR1 and CDR2: MGHRA and YSYEKL. CDR3 length: 13 residues. Trimming pared 3 bases from V and 4 bases from J, leaving 9 bases between. The CDR3 DNA sequence: TGCGCCAGCAGCCAGCAGGCTGGCACTGAAGCTTTCTTT. As protein: CASSQQAGTEAFF.

This clone turned up a few times. The rearrangement uses TRBV9 and TRBJ1-1; D is undetermined. Trimming pared 4 bases from V and 3 bases from J, leaving 10 bases between. CDR1 SGDLS and CDR2 YYNGEE come from the germline V gene. This CDR3 is 13 amino acids long. The CDR3 sequence is CASSLAGYTEAFF. The CDR3 nucleotides are TGTGCCAGCAGCCTCGCGGGATACACTGAAGCTTTCTTT.

The rearrangement links TRBV5-5 to TRBJ1-2; D is uncertain. The V gene's germline CDR1 is SGHKS and CDR2 YYEKEE (reference sequence). This CDR3 has 13 residues. Trimming shortened V by 2 bases and J by 1 base, and 6 bases separated the two germline ends. The DNA for the CDR3 is TGTGCCAGCAGCTTTATAGTTAACTATGGCTACACCTTC. It yields the protein CASSFIVNYGYTF. Combining the CDR3 with reference TRBV5-5 and TRBJ1-2 gives the whole variable domain DAGVTQSPTHLIKTRGQQVTLRCSPISGHKSVSWYQQVLGQGPQFIFQYYEKEERGRGNFPDRFSARQFPNYSSELNVNALLLGDSALYLCASSFIVNYGYTFGSGTRLTVV.

This clone was seen just once. The chain carries TRBV5-1 and TRBJ2-3; 8 nucleotides match TRBD1. The junction had 9 bases not matched to a gene; V was cut back by 4 bases and J by 2 bases. The CDR3 has 16 residues. Per germline, CDR1 SGHRS and CDR2 YFSETQ. CDR3 nucleotide sequence: TGCGCCAGCAGCGCTGGGACAGGCAGGGCCACAGATACGCAGTATTTT. Translation: CASSAGTGRATDTQYF.

The rearrangement joins TRBV5-5 to TRBJ1-1; D is ambiguous. Germline assignment: CDR1 SGHKS and CDR2 YYEKEE (reference sequence). The V end was cut by 2 bases, the J end by 0 bases, with 17 bases between. This CDR3 region has 17 residues. For the CDR3, the DNA is TGTGCCAGCAGCTTTGGTACGGAACCCACTATGAACACTGAAGCTTTCTTT. Translating it yields CASSFGTEPTMNTEAFF.

The chain couples TRBV5-4 to TRBJ2-7, with D maybe TRBD2 (6 bases). The CDR3 is made up of 14 amino acids. Trimming took 4 bases from V and 3 from J, leaving 14 bases between them. Per germline, CDR1 SGHNT and CDR2 YYREEE (reference sequence). The CDR3 spells CASSPGGGNYEQYF. CDR3 nucleotide sequence: TGTGCCAGCAGCCCGGGCGGCGGGAACTACGAGCAGTACTTC.

The DNA of the CDR3 is TGTGCCAGCAGTATAGGGACAGGTGGCGGGTACGAGCAGTACTTC. Its protein is CASSIGTGGGYEQYF. The rearrangement links TRBV28 to TRBJ2-7; 8 bases align to TRBD1. From germline, CDR1 is MDHEN and CDR2 SYDVKM. The CDR3 extends over 15 amino acids. The trim removed 5 bases at V and 4 bases at J, leaving 10 bases unmatched.

This clone came up once. The chain uses TRBV11-3 and TRBJ1-3, with 7 bases fitting TRBD1. J gave up 2 bases and V 3 bases, and 1 base lay outside the gene matches. The CDR3 has 14 amino acids. Germline V gives CDR1 SGHNT, CDR2 YENEEA. CDR3: CASSLTGTGNTIYF. In DNA, the CDR3 is TGTGCCAGCAGCTTGACAGGGACTGGAAACACCATATATTTT.

The chain joins TRBV28 to TRBJ2-7; a possible D gene is TRBD2 (6 bases). Germline V gene data show CDR1 as MDHEN and CDR2 as SYDVKM. This CDR3 has 15 residues. Trimming cost V 9 bases and J 3 bases, with 21 bases left between them. In nucleotides, the CDR3 is TGTGCCAGTCTAGGGGCGGGGAGTCACTTCTACGAGCAGTACTTC. Translated, it gives CASLGAGSHFYEQYF. Together with reference TRBV28 and TRBJ2-7, the CDR3 gives the full variable domain: DVKVTQSSRYLVKRTGEKVFLECVQDMDHENMFWYRQDPGLGLRLIYFSYDVKMKEKGDIPEGYSVSREKKERFSLILESASTNQTSMYLCASLGAGSHFYEQYFGPGTRLTVT.

V gene TRBV27 combines with J gene TRBJ2-3; D remains ambiguous. The CDR3 is 12 amino acids. V was cut by 8 bases and J by 4 bases, with 10 bases left in between. Germline loops: CDR1 MNHEY, CDR2 SMNVEV (reference sequence). CDR3 coding DNA: TGTGCCAGCGGGCGCTTCGCAGATACGCAGTATTTT. This codes for CASGRFADTQYF.

The chain joins TRBV11-2 to TRBJ2-1; TRBD1 aligns across 7 bases. V was clipped by 3 bases and J by 5 bases; unmatched bases: 1. Germline V gives CDR1 SGHAT, CDR2 FQNNGV. The CDR3 consists of 13 residues. This CDR3 reads CASSLDRHNEQFF. The DNA for the CDR3 is TGTGCCAGCAGCTTGGACAGGCACAATGAGCAGTTCTTC.

The rearrangement uses TRBV19 and TRBJ1-3, with a tentative D call TRBD1 (5 bases). The V gene's germline CDR1 is LNHDA and CDR2 SQIVND (reference sequence). V was pared by 9 bases and J by 2 bases, with 8 bases between. This CDR3 has 12 amino acids. This CDR3 reads CASQGTGNTIYF. The CDR3, as DNA: TGTGCCAGCCAGGGTACTGGAAACACCATATATTTT.